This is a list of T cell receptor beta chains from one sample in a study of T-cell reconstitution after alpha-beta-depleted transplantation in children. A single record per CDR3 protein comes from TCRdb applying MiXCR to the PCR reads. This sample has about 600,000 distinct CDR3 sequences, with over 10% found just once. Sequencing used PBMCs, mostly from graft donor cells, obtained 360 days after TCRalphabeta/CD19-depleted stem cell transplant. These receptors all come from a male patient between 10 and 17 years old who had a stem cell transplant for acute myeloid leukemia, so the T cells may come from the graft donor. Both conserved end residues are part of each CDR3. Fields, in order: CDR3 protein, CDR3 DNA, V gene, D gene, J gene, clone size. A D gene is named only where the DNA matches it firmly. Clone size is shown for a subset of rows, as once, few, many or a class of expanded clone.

CDR3: CASSLAVDRRVF
DNA: TGCGCCAGCAGCTTGGCCGTTGACAGGAGGGTCTTC
V: TRBV5-1
D: -
J: TRBJ2-1
size: many

CDR3: CAWRGASSGNTIYF
DNA: TGTGCCTGGAGAGGGGCAAGCTCTGGAAACACCATATATTTT
V: TRBV30
D: -
J: TRBJ1-3
size: many

CDR3: CASSPRGRTYEQYF
DNA: TGTGCCAGCTCACCACGTGGGCGGACCTACGAGCAGTACTTC
V: TRBV18
D: -
J: TRBJ2-7
size: -

CDR3: CSAPRGAYEQYF
DNA: TGCAGCGCCCCACGGGGGGCCTACGAGCAGTACTTC
V: TRBV29-1
D: TRBD2
J: TRBJ2-7
size: -

CDR3: CASSLDSGSTDTQYF
DNA: TGCGCCAGCAGCTTGGATAGCGGGAGCACAGATACGCAGTATTTT
V: TRBV5-1
D: TRBD2
J: TRBJ2-3
size: many

CDR3: CASSPWTGGTETQYF
DNA: TGTGCCAGCAGCCCCTGGACAGGGGGCACTGAGACCCAGTACTTC
V: TRBV9
D: TRBD1
J: TRBJ2-5
size: many

CDR3: CASSLVDSSSPTNEQFF
DNA: TGTGCCAGCAGCCTAGTGGACTCCAGTTCCCCAACAAATGAGCAGTTCTTC
V: TRBV9
D: -
J: TRBJ2-1
size: few

CDR3: CASSPVELETQYF
DNA: TGTGCCAGCTCACCAGTGGAGCTCGAGACCCAGTACTTC
V: TRBV18
D: -
J: TRBJ2-5
size: many

CDR3: CASSYSGSGGSYEQYF
DNA: TGTGCCAGCAGTTACTCGGGGTCAGGGGGGTCGTACGAGCAGTACTTC
V: TRBV6-5
D: -
J: TRBJ2-7
size: many

CDR3: CASSLVGTGACEQYF
DNA: TGCGCCAGCAGCTTGGTGGGGACAGGGGCGTGCGAGCAGTACTTC
V: TRBV5-1
D: TRBD1
J: TRBJ2-7
size: -

CDR3: CAISEPSGSSYEQYF
DNA: TGTGCCATCAGTGAACCTAGCGGGAGCTCCTACGAGCAGTACTTC
V: TRBV10-3
D: TRBD2
J: TRBJ2-7
size: many

CDR3: CASYLAGRNYEQYF
DNA: TGTGCCAGCTATCTAGCGGGAAGGAACTACGAGCAGTACTTC
V: TRBV28
D: TRBD2
J: TRBJ2-7
size: -

CDR3: CASSSFGSEAFF
DNA: TGTGCCAGCAGTTCTTTCGGGTCTGAAGCTTTCTTT
V: TRBV27
D: -
J: TRBJ1-1
size: few

CDR3: CASSRQGRGATDTQYF
DNA: TGTGCCAGCAGTCGACAGGGTAGGGGGGCCACAGATACGCAGTATTTT
V: TRBV28
D: -
J: TRBJ2-3
size: few

CDR3: CASSLEKGQRVGEVAFF
DNA: TGTGCCAGCAGCTTGGAGAAGGGGCAAAGGGTCGGAGAGGTAGCTTTCTTT
V: TRBV5-6
D: -
J: TRBJ1-1
size: many

CDR3: CASSQYASADPYEQYF
DNA: TGTGCCAGCAGCCAATATGCCTCAGCGGACCCCTACGAGCAGTACTTC
V: TRBV4-2
D: -
J: TRBJ2-7
size: medium-sized

CDR3: CSARAAGSTDTQYF
DNA: TGCAGTGCTAGAGCGGCAGGGAGCACAGATACGCAGTATTTT
V: TRBV20-1
D: -
J: TRBJ2-3
size: many

CDR3: CSAPGQGAYEQYF
DNA: TGCAGTGCTCCTGGACAGGGGGCTTACGAGCAGTACTTC
V: TRBV20-1
D: TRBD1
J: TRBJ2-7
size: many

CDR3: CASSQDLTGQPWTSGSYEQYF
DNA: TGTGCCAGCAGCCAAGACTTAACAGGACAGCCCTGGACTAGCGGATCCTACGAGCAGTACTTC
V: TRBV14
D: TRBD2
J: TRBJ2-7
size: -

CDR3: CASRGQSNTGELFF
DNA: TGTGCCAGCAGGGGACAGTCGAACACCGGGGAGCTGTTTTTT
V: TRBV7-2
D: TRBD1
J: TRBJ2-2
size: -

CDR3: CASSFGLVGGELFF
DNA: TGCGCCAGCAGCTTTGGACTAGTCGGCGGGGAGCTGTTTTTT
V: TRBV5-1
D: TRBD2
J: TRBJ2-2
size: -

CDR3: CSVAGQGDGTGELFF
DNA: TGCAGCGTTGCGGGACAGGGTGATGGCACCGGGGAGCTGTTTTTT
V: TRBV29-1
D: TRBD1
J: TRBJ2-2
size: few

CDR3: CSARKGIRQPQHF
DNA: TGCAGTGCTAGAAAGGGAATTCGACAGCCCCAGCATTTT
V: TRBV20-1
D: -
J: TRBJ1-5
size: -

CDR3: CASSLDESSSYNEQFF
DNA: TGTGCCAGCAGCTTAGACGAGTCGAGCTCCTACAATGAGCAGTTCTTC
V: TRBV7-9
D: -
J: TRBJ2-1
size: many

CDR3: CASSLFETSVGNEQFF
DNA: TGTGCCAGCAGTTTATTTGAAACTAGCGTGGGCAATGAGCAGTTCTTC
V: TRBV27
D: TRBD2
J: TRBJ2-1
size: -

CDR3: CASSLVLSRDNSPLHF
DNA: TGTGCCAGCAGCTTAGTGCTCAGCAGGGACAATTCACCCCTCCACTTT
V: TRBV7-9
D: -
J: TRBJ1-6
size: many

CDR3: CAWSQTAVNGELFF
DNA: TGTGCCTGGAGCCAGACAGCGGTTAACGGGGAGCTGTTTTTT
V: TRBV30
D: -
J: TRBJ2-2
size: few

CDR3: CSARVQGRRGETQYF
DNA: TGCAGTGCTAGAGTTCAGGGAAGGCGCGGTGAGACCCAGTACTTC
V: TRBV20-1
D: -
J: TRBJ2-5
size: -

CDR3: CASSSEGMRHTEAFF
DNA: TGTGCCAGCAGCTCCGAGGGCATGAGGCACACTGAAGCTTTCTTT
V: TRBV7-2
D: -
J: TRBJ1-1
size: few

CDR3: CATSRTWIEGADTQYF
DNA: TGTGCCACCAGCAGAACCTGGATCGAAGGGGCAGATACGCAGTATTTT
V: TRBV15
D: -
J: TRBJ2-3
size: few

CDR3: CASSQDLKYEQYF
DNA: TGCGCCAGCAGCCAAGATCTTAAATACGAGCAGTATTTT
V: TRBV4-3
D: -
J: TRBJ2-3
size: -

CDR3: CASRGTGGLYEQYF
DNA: TGTGCCAGCAGAGGGACGGGAGGGCTCTACGAGCAGTACTTC
V: TRBV6-1
D: TRBD2
J: TRBJ2-7
size: -